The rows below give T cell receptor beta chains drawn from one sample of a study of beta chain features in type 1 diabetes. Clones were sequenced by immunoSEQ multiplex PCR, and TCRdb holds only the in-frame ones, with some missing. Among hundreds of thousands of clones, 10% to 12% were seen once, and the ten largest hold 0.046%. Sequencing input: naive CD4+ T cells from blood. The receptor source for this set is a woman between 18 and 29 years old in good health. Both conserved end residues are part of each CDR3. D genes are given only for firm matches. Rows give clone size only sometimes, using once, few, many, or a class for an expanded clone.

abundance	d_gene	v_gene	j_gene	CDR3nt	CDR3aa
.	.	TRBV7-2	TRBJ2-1	TGTGCCAGCAGCTCCCCTAAGGGGGAGGGCCTTGCGAATGAGCAGTTCTTC	CASSSPKGEGLANEQFF
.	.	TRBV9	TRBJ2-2	TGTGCCAGCAGCGTAGACGTCCGGAGGGAGCTGTTTTTT	CASSVDVRRELFF
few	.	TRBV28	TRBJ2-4	TGTGCCAGCAGTGAGTTAAAGAGGGCCAAAAACATTCAGTACTTC	CASSELKRAKNIQYF
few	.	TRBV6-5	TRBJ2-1	TGTGCCAGCTCCCGGGACTCCTACAATGAGCAGTTCTTC	CASSRDSYNEQFF
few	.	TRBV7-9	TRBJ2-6	TGTGCCAGCAGCTATAGGCATGGGGCCAACGTCCTGACTTTC	CASSYRHGANVLTF
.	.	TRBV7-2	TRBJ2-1	TGTGCCAGCAGCCAGAGGGGAGACAATGAGCAGTTCTTC	CASSQRGDNEQFF
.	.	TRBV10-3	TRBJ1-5	TGTGCCATCAGTGAGGGGAAAGGTCAGCCCCAGCATTTT	CAISEGKGQPQHF
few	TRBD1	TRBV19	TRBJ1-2	TGTGCCAGTAGCAACACCGGGACAGAGGACTACACCTTC	CASSNTGTEDYTF
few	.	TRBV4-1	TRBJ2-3	TGCGCCAGCAGCCAATACACAGATACGCAGTATTTT	CASSQYTDTQYF
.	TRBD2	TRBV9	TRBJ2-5	TGTGCCAGCAGGGGGAGCGGGAGTGAGACCCAGTACTTC	CASRGSGSETQYF
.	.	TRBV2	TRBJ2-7	TGTGCCAGCAGTTCCGACAGCTACGAGCAGTACTTC	CASSSDSYEQYF
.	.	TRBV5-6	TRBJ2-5	TGTGCCAGCAGCTTGAGGAAGGGTGAGACCCAGTACTTC	CASSLRKGETQYF
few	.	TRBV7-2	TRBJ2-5	TGTGCCAGCAGCTTAGTTGCCGAGACCCAGTACTTC	CASSLVAETQYF
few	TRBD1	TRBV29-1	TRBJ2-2	TGCAGCGTTGAAGCGAGGGGGCTCCCCGGGGAGCTGTTTTTT	CSVEARGLPGELFF
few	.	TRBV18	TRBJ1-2	TGTGCCAGCTCACCACAGGACGATGGCTACACCTTC	CASSPQDDGYTF
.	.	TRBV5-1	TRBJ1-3	TGCGCCAGCAGCTCGACAGTCTCTGGAAACACCATATATTTT	CASSSTVSGNTIYF
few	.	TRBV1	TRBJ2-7	TGCACCAGCAGCCAAGAGTCGCCGTTCTACGAGCAGTACTTC	CTSSQESPFYEQYF
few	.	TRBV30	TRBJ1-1	TGTGCCTGGAGTGTACAAGGGCTCACTGAAGCTTTCTTT	CAWSVQGLTEAFF
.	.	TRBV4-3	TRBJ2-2	TGCGCCAGCAGCCAAGAGGGCTTACGCACCGGGGAGCTGTTTTTT	CASSQEGLRTGELFF
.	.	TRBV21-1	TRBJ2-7	TGTGCCAGCAGCACGGCAAGGGAAAGGACATACGAGCAGTACTTC	CASSTARERTYEQYF
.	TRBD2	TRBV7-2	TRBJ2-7	TGTGCCAGCAGCTTACGACTAGCGGGAGGACACGAGCAGTACTTC	CASSLRLAGGHEQYF
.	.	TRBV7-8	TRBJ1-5	TGTGCCAGCAGCTTAGAGGGCTATCAGCCCCAGCATTTT	CASSLEGYQPQHF
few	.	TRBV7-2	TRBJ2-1	TGTGCCAGCAGCTCAGACAGGATCCGGGCCAATGAGCAGTTCTTC	CASSSDRIRANEQFF
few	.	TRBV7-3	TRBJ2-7	TGTGCCAGCAGCTTGACGGGACAAGGCACCTACGAGCAGTACTTC	CASSLTGQGTYEQYF
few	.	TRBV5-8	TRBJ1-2	TGTGCCAGCAGCTGGACTTCGGGTTCCACCTATGGCTACACCTTC	CASSWTSGSTYGYTF
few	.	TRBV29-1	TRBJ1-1	TGCAGCGTTCCGGGTAAGACCATGAACACTGAAGCTTTCTTT	CSVPGKTMNTEAFF
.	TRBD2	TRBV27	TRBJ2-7	TGTGCCAGCAGTTTCTCCCGACTAGCGGCCTACGAGCAGTACTTC	CASSFSRLAAYEQYF
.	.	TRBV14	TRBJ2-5	TGTGCCAGCAGCCAAGGCCCTGGACTACAAGAGACCCAGTACTTC	CASSQGPGLQETQYF
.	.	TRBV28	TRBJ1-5	TGTGCCAGCAATAATGGGGGCAATCAGCCCCAGCATTTT	CASNNGGNQPQHF
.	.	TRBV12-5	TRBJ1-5	TGTGCTAGTGCCCCCGGGACAACGGGCAATCAGCCCCAGCATTTT	CASAPGTTGNQPQHF
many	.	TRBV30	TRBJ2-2	TGTGCCTCGCGTGGCGACGCGAACACCGGGGAGCTGTTTTTT	CASRGDANTGELFF
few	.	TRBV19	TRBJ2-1	TGTGCCACCCTGACGGGTGGAGGCAATGAGCAGTTCTTC	CATLTGGGNEQFF
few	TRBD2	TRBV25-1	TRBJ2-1	TGTGCCAGCAGTGACCTAGCGGGCTTAACCTCCTACAATGAGCAGTTCTTC	CASSDLAGLTSYNEQFF
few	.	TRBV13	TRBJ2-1	TGTGCCAGCAGCGGGCGTCATGGGGGTGAGCAGTTCTTC	CASSGRHGGEQFF
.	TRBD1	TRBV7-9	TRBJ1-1	TGTGCCAGCAGCCAACGGGACAGGATGAACACTGAAGCTTTCTTT	CASSQRDRMNTEAFF
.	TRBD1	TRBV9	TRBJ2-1	TGTGCCAGCAGCGTAGCCCCGGGACAGTCCTACAATGAGCAGTTCTTC	CASSVAPGQSYNEQFF
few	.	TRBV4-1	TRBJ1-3	TGCGCCAGCAGCCAAGGACCCTCCTCTGGAAACACCATATATTTT	CASSQGPSSGNTIYF
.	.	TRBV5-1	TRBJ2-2	TGCGCCAGCAGCTTGGAAGTCCCCGGGGAGCTGTTTTTT	CASSLEVPGELFF
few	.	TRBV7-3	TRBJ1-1	TGTGCCAGCAGCCAGGCGAACACTGAAGCTTTCTTT	CASSQANTEAFF
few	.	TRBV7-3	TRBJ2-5	TGTGCCAGCAGCCCTACCAGGGGGGACGGCGAGACCCAGTACTTC	CASSPTRGDGETQYF
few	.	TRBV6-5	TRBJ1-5	TGTGCCAGCAGTTACGGTCAGGCGGGTCAGCCCCAGCATTTT	CASSYGQAGQPQHF
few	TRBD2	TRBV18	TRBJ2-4	TGTGCCAGCTCACCACCGGGGAGGGACATTCAGTACTTC	CASSPPGRDIQYF
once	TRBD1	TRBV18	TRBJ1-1	TGTGCCAGCCAGGACAGGGTGACCACTGAAGCTTTCTTT	CASQDRVTTEAFF
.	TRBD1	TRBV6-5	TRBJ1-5	TGTGCCAGCAGTTTCGACAGGGGAACGGGTCAGCCCCAGCATTTT	CASSFDRGTGQPQHF
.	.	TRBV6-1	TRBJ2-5	TGTGCCAGCAGTCGGGAACTATACCAAGAGACCCAGTACTTC	CASSRELYQETQYF
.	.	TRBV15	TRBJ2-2	TGTGCCACCAGCGATGGGGCTCGTCAGGGAAGGACCGGGGAGCTGTTTTTT	CATSDGARQGRTGELFF
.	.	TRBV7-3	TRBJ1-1	TGTGCCAGCAGCTTAAAAGGGAACGTTGGTGAAGCTTTCTTT	CASSLKGNVGEAFF
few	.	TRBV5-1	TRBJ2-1	TGCGCCAGCAGTCCCGGGGCAGGTTACAATGAGCAGTTCTTC	CASSPGAGYNEQFF
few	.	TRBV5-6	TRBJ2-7	TGTGCCAGCACGCGCACCCCTGGGGAGCAGTACTTC	CASTRTPGEQYF
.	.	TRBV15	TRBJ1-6	TGTGCCACCAGCTTTGGTTATTCACCCCTCCACTTT	CATSFGYSPLHF
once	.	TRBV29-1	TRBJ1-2	TGCAGCGTTGAAGAATACGGGCGGGGGATATATGGCTACACCTTC	CSVEEYGRGIYGYTF
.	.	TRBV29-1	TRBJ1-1	TGCAGCGTTGAAAGACCGCTTAACACTGAAGCTTTCTTT	CSVERPLNTEAFF
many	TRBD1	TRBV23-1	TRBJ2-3	TGCGCCAGCAGTCACTCCGGGACAGGCACAGATACGCAGTATTTT	CASSHSGTGTDTQYF